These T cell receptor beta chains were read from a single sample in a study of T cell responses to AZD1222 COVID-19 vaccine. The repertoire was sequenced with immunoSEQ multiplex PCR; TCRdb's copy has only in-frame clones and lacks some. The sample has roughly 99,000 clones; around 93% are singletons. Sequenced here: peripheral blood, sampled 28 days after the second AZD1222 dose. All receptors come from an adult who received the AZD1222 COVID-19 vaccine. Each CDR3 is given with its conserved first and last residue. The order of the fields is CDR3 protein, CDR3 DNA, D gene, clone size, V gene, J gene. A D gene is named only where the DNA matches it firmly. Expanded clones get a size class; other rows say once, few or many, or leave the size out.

CDR3 protein: CASRRSLNQPQHF
CDR3 DNA: TGTGCCAGCAGACGCAGCCTTAATCAGCCCCAGCATTTT
D gene: -
clone size: -
V gene: TRBV2
J gene: TRBJ1-5

CDR3 protein: CASSLEAALAKNIQYF
CDR3 DNA: TGCGCCAGCAGCTTGGAGGCAGCTCTAGCCAAAAACATTCAGTACTTC
D gene: -
clone size: -
V gene: TRBV5-1
J gene: TRBJ2-4

CDR3 protein: CASSWGSNTEAFF
CDR3 DNA: TGCGCCAGCAGCTGGGGTTCGAACACTGAAGCTTTCTTT
D gene: -
clone size: -
V gene: TRBV5-1
J gene: TRBJ1-1

CDR3 protein: CASSFGASDYGYTF
CDR3 DNA: TGTGCCAGTAGTTTCGGTGCGTCGGACTATGGCTACACCTTC
D gene: -
clone size: -
V gene: TRBV19
J gene: TRBJ1-2

CDR3 protein: CASTTGGTGGSGYTF
CDR3 DNA: TGCGCCAGCACCACAGGGGGGACAGGGGGTTCTGGCTACACCTTC
D gene: TRBD1
clone size: -
V gene: TRBV10-2
J gene: TRBJ1-2

CDR3 protein: CASSVTKLGQGRDSNQPQHF
CDR3 DNA: TGTGCCAGCAGTGTAACCAAATTAGGACAGGGAAGGGATAGCAATCAGCCCCAGCATTTT
D gene: TRBD1
clone size: -
V gene: TRBV2
J gene: TRBJ1-5

CDR3 protein: CAWSPLDGGSMYNEQFF
CDR3 DNA: TGTGCCTGGAGTCCCTTAGACGGCGGGAGTATGTACAATGAGCAGTTCTTC
D gene: TRBD2
clone size: -
V gene: TRBV30
J gene: TRBJ2-1

CDR3 protein: CASSRTDAGFGEQFF
CDR3 DNA: TGTGCCAGCTCGAGGACAGATGCAGGGTTTGGGGAGCAGTTCTTC
D gene: -
clone size: -
V gene: TRBV14
J gene: TRBJ2-1

CDR3 protein: CASSEQGLLYEQYF
CDR3 DNA: TGTGCCAGCAGTGAACAGGGACTTCTCTACGAGCAGTACTTC
D gene: -
clone size: -
V gene: TRBV6-1
J gene: TRBJ2-7

CDR3 protein: CASSPGRSSGNTIYF
CDR3 DNA: TGTGCCAGCAGCCCGGGACGGTCCTCTGGAAACACCATATATTTT
D gene: -
clone size: -
V gene: TRBV5-4
J gene: TRBJ1-3

CDR3 protein: CASSLTGTGSGSPLHF
CDR3 DNA: TGTGCCAGCAGCCTGACCGGGACAGGGTCCGGGTCACCCCTCCACTTT
D gene: TRBD1
clone size: -
V gene: TRBV7-9
J gene: TRBJ1-6

CDR3 protein: CASSLKEREARGAKNIQYF
CDR3 DNA: TGTGCCAGCAGCTTAAAGGAGCGGGAGGCCCGAGGAGCCAAAAACATTCAGTACTTC
D gene: TRBD2
clone size: once
V gene: TRBV7-3
J gene: TRBJ2-4

CDR3 protein: CASSGGQGSNSPLHF
CDR3 DNA: TGTGCCAGCAGCGGCGGACAGGGATCGAATTCACCCCTCCACTTT
D gene: TRBD1
clone size: -
V gene: TRBV28
J gene: TRBJ1-6

CDR3 protein: CAGSPGLAGVSSTDTQYF
CDR3 DNA: TGTGCCGGCAGTCCTGGACTAGCGGGGGTTTCTAGCACAGATACGCAGTATTTT
D gene: TRBD2
clone size: -
V gene: TRBV27
J gene: TRBJ2-3

CDR3 protein: CASSPITGRAQHF
CDR3 DNA: TGCGCCAGCAGCCCCATAACAGGCAGAGCCCAGCATTTT
D gene: -
clone size: -
V gene: TRBV4-1
J gene: TRBJ1-5

CDR3 protein: CASSPRTRRDTEAFF
CDR3 DNA: TGTGCCAGCTCACCAAGGACAAGAAGGGACACTGAAGCTTTCTTT
D gene: -
clone size: -
V gene: TRBV18
J gene: TRBJ1-1

CDR3 protein: CASRSRDSNTGELFF
CDR3 DNA: TGTGCCAGCAGGTCCCGGGACTCCAACACCGGGGAGCTGTTTTTT
D gene: -
clone size: -
V gene: TRBV7-9
J gene: TRBJ2-2

CDR3 protein: CASSSTSGRATETQYF
CDR3 DNA: TGTGCCAGCAGTAGCACTAGCGGGAGGGCCACAGAGACCCAGTACTTC
D gene: TRBD2
clone size: -
V gene: TRBV27
J gene: TRBJ2-5

CDR3 protein: CASKICLGLALYEQYF
CDR3 DNA: TGCGCCAGCAAAATTTGTCTAGGACTAGCGCTCTACGAGCAGTACTTC
D gene: TRBD2
clone size: few
V gene: TRBV10-1
J gene: TRBJ2-7

CDR3 protein: CASSRSGTGAENTIYF
CDR3 DNA: TGTGCCAGCAGCCGATCCGGGACAGGGGCTGAAAACACCATATATTTT
D gene: TRBD1
clone size: -
V gene: TRBV13
J gene: TRBJ1-3

CDR3 protein: CASSASHRGQPQHF
CDR3 DNA: TGTGCCAGCAGCGCTTCCCACAGGGGTCAGCCCCAGCATTTT
D gene: TRBD1
clone size: once
V gene: TRBV7-2
J gene: TRBJ1-5

CDR3 protein: CATSRGGASNQPQHF
CDR3 DNA: TGTGCCACCAGTCGGGGGGGGGCTAGCAATCAGCCCCAGCATTTT
D gene: -
clone size: once
V gene: TRBV24-1
J gene: TRBJ1-5

CDR3 protein: CASSWGQDGYTF
CDR3 DNA: TGTGCCAGCAGCTGGGGACAGGATGGCTACACCTTC
D gene: TRBD1
clone size: -
V gene: TRBV5-8
J gene: TRBJ1-2

CDR3 protein: CASSLEAGTYGYTF
CDR3 DNA: TGCGCCAGCAGCTTGGAGGCGGGGACCTATGGCTACACCTTC
D gene: -
clone size: -
V gene: TRBV5-1
J gene: TRBJ1-2

CDR3 protein: CASSSRAADTEAFF
CDR3 DNA: TGTGCCAGCAGCAGCCGGGCGGCGGACACTGAAGCTTTCTTT
D gene: -
clone size: -
V gene: TRBV7-3
J gene: TRBJ1-1

CDR3 protein: CASSLFASGTGELFF
CDR3 DNA: TGTGCCAGCAGCTTATTCGCTAGCGGGACCGGGGAGCTGTTTTTT
D gene: TRBD2
clone size: -
V gene: TRBV7-3
J gene: TRBJ2-2

CDR3 protein: CASRIVREFGYGYTF
CDR3 DNA: TGTGCCAGTAGGATTGTAAGAGAATTTGGGTATGGCTACACCTTC
D gene: -
clone size: -
V gene: TRBV19
J gene: TRBJ1-2

CDR3 protein: CATSSGTSGRSREQFF
CDR3 DNA: TGTGCCACCAGCAGCGGGACTAGCGGGAGGTCCAGGGAGCAGTTCTTC
D gene: TRBD2
clone size: -
V gene: TRBV15
J gene: TRBJ2-1

CDR3 protein: CASSLAGGSGNTIYF
CDR3 DNA: TGTGCCAGCAGCTTAGCAGGAGGCTCTGGAAACACCATATATTTT
D gene: -
clone size: -
V gene: TRBV11-2
J gene: TRBJ1-3

CDR3 protein: CASSPHRWDEKLFF
CDR3 DNA: TGTGCCAGCTCACCTCACAGGTGGGATGAAAAACTGTTTTTT
D gene: -
clone size: -
V gene: TRBV18
J gene: TRBJ1-4

CDR3 protein: CASGGLAGGLGYEQYF
CDR3 DNA: TGTGCCAGCGGTGGGCTAGCGGGAGGACTCGGCTACGAGCAGTACTTC
D gene: TRBD2
clone size: -
V gene: TRBV28
J gene: TRBJ2-7

CDR3 protein: CASSFGAAHGYTF
CDR3 DNA: TGTGCCAGCAGCTTCGGAGCAGCCCATGGCTACACCTTC
D gene: -
clone size: -
V gene: TRBV7-2
J gene: TRBJ1-2

CDR3 protein: CASSPPSSTDTQYF
CDR3 DNA: TGCGCCAGCAGCCCCCCCTCTAGCACAGATACGCAGTATTTT
D gene: -
clone size: -
V gene: TRBV5-1
J gene: TRBJ2-3

CDR3 protein: CASSSYGTSGEETQYF
CDR3 DNA: TGTGCCAGCAGCTCCTACGGGACTAGCGGGGAAGAGACCCAGTACTTC
D gene: TRBD2
clone size: -
V gene: TRBV11-2
J gene: TRBJ2-5

CDR3 protein: CASIPPGGGDTDTQYF
CDR3 DNA: TGCGCCAGCATCCCACCTGGCGGGGGGGACACAGATACGCAGTATTTT
D gene: TRBD2
clone size: -
V gene: TRBV5-1
J gene: TRBJ2-3

CDR3 protein: CASSFRGPETQYF
CDR3 DNA: TGTGCCAGCAGCTTTCGGGGCCCGGAGACCCAGTACTTC
D gene: -
clone size: -
V gene: TRBV7-2
J gene: TRBJ2-5

CDR3 protein: CASSEAGTGYYEQYF
CDR3 DNA: TGCGCCAGCAGTGAAGCCGGGACAGGTTACTACGAGCAGTACTTC
D gene: TRBD1
clone size: -
V gene: TRBV10-2
J gene: TRBJ2-7

CDR3 protein: CASSVGLGGQPQHF
CDR3 DNA: TGTGCCAGCAGCGTAGGGTTAGGGGGGCAGCCCCAGCATTTT
D gene: -
clone size: -
V gene: TRBV9
J gene: TRBJ1-5

CDR3 protein: CASSRGGERSNQPQHF
CDR3 DNA: TGTGCCAGCAGCCGCGGGGGTGAGCGTAGCAATCAGCCCCAGCATTTT
D gene: -
clone size: -
V gene: TRBV4-2
J gene: TRBJ1-5

CDR3 protein: CASSLSYENTEAFF
CDR3 DNA: TGTGCCAGCAGCTTATCTTACGAGAACACTGAAGCTTTCTTT
D gene: -
clone size: -
V gene: TRBV7-9
J gene: TRBJ1-1

CDR3 protein: CASRVGTGVNEQFF
CDR3 DNA: TGTGCCAGCAGGGTGGGGACAGGGGTGAATGAGCAGTTCTTC
D gene: TRBD1
clone size: few
V gene: TRBV3-1/TRBV3-2
J gene: TRBJ2-1

CDR3 protein: CASSEAGRVADTQYF
CDR3 DNA: TGTGCCAGCAGTGAAGCAGGAAGGGTGGCAGATACGCAGTATTTT
D gene: -
clone size: -
V gene: TRBV2
J gene: TRBJ2-3

CDR3 protein: CASSLAPGRADNYGYTF
CDR3 DNA: TGCGCCAGCAGCTTGGCCCCAGGGAGGGCCGATAACTATGGCTACACCTTC
D gene: -
clone size: -
V gene: TRBV5-1
J gene: TRBJ1-2

CDR3 protein: CASSAWRNEQFF
CDR3 DNA: TGTGCCAGCAGTGCCTGGAGGAATGAGCAGTTCTTC
D gene: -
clone size: -
V gene: TRBV12-3/TRBV12-4
J gene: TRBJ2-1

CDR3 protein: CASSLQLAGGLYNEQFF
CDR3 DNA: TGTGCCAGCAGCTTACAACTAGCGGGGGGCCTCTACAATGAGCAGTTCTTC
D gene: TRBD2
clone size: -
V gene: TRBV5-5
J gene: TRBJ2-1

CDR3 protein: CASSLRLGSDTQYF
CDR3 DNA: TGTGCCAGCAGCTTGAGGTTGGGCTCAGATACGCAGTATTTT
D gene: -
clone size: -
V gene: TRBV5-6
J gene: TRBJ2-3

CDR3 protein: CASSLDGISGNTIYF
CDR3 DNA: TGTGCCAGCAGCTTAGACGGGATTTCTGGAAACACCATATATTTT
D gene: -
clone size: -
V gene: TRBV7-9
J gene: TRBJ1-3

CDR3 protein: CASSLASGASTDTQYF
CDR3 DNA: TGCGCCAGCAGCTTGGCTAGCGGGGCTAGCACAGATACGCAGTATTTT
D gene: TRBD2
clone size: -
V gene: TRBV5-1
J gene: TRBJ2-3

CDR3 protein: CASSITGGTSYGYTF
CDR3 DNA: TGTGCCAGTAGTATCACGGGGGGGACAAGCTATGGCTACACCTTC
D gene: -
clone size: -
V gene: TRBV19
J gene: TRBJ1-2

CDR3 protein: CASSPGTAGPYGYTF
CDR3 DNA: TGCGCCAGCAGCCCGGGGACAGCCGGCCCCTATGGCTACACCTTC
D gene: TRBD1
clone size: -
V gene: TRBV5-1
J gene: TRBJ1-2

CDR3 protein: CASSHDRNYGYTF
CDR3 DNA: TGTGCCAGCAGCCACGACAGAAACTATGGCTACACCTTC
D gene: -
clone size: -
V gene: TRBV3-1/TRBV3-2
J gene: TRBJ1-2

CDR3 protein: CASSLGAAGSGELFF
CDR3 DNA: TGTGCCAGCAGTTTAGGGGCAGCGGGCTCCGGGGAGCTGTTTTTT
D gene: -
clone size: -
V gene: TRBV28
J gene: TRBJ2-2

CDR3 protein: CASRVGVQETQYF
CDR3 DNA: TGTGCCAGCAGAGTTGGGGTACAAGAGACCCAGTACTTC
D gene: -
clone size: -
V gene: TRBV2
J gene: TRBJ2-5

CDR3 protein: CASSPDLGGNEQFF
CDR3 DNA: TGTGCCAGCAGCCCCGATTTGGGGGGGAATGAGCAGTTCTTC
D gene: TRBD2
clone size: -
V gene: TRBV7-2
J gene: TRBJ2-1

CDR3 protein: CASSSNLDKIARATNEKLFF
CDR3 DNA: TGTGCCAGCAGCTCGAACCTGGACAAGATAGCTCGTGCAACTAATGAAAAACTGTTTTTT
D gene: -
clone size: -
V gene: TRBV11-3
J gene: TRBJ1-4

CDR3 protein: CASRRAGVREQYF
CDR3 DNA: TGTGCCAGCAGAAGGGCGGGAGTTAGGGAGCAGTACTTC
D gene: TRBD2
clone size: -
V gene: TRBV28
J gene: TRBJ2-7

CDR3 protein: CAAMSSGGQETQYF
CDR3 DNA: TGTGCCGCCATGTCTAGCGGGGGGCAAGAGACCCAGTACTTC
D gene: -
clone size: once
V gene: TRBV21-1
J gene: TRBJ2-5

CDR3 protein: CASSPGGRGYNEQFF
CDR3 DNA: TGTGCCAGCAGCCCCGGCGGGAGGGGCTACAATGAGCAGTTCTTC
D gene: TRBD2
clone size: -
V gene: TRBV5-6
J gene: TRBJ2-1

CDR3 protein: CASSYSRTGGATGYTF
CDR3 DNA: TGTGCCAGCAGTTACTCCCGGACAGGGGGCGCGACTGGCTACACCTTC
D gene: TRBD1
clone size: few
V gene: TRBV6-5
J gene: TRBJ1-2

CDR3 protein: CATSEGVGLAGAETQYF
CDR3 DNA: TGTGCCACCAGTGAGGGTGTAGGACTAGCGGGGGCAGAGACCCAGTACTTC
D gene: TRBD2
clone size: -
V gene: TRBV24-1
J gene: TRBJ2-5